These 25 T cell receptor beta chains share one sample of origin, sequenced in a study of T cell responses to AZD1222 COVID-19 vaccine. Only in-frame clones appear in the TCRdb table, and some are missing; sequencing was by immunoSEQ multiplex PCR. The sample carries 150,000 to 200,000 clones, 70% to 90% recorded once. The sequenced sample was peripheral blood, obtained on day 0 of AZD1222 vaccination. These receptors originate from an adult in good health.

This chain connects TRBV5-1 to TRBJ1-1, with 7 bases matching TRBD1. This CDR3 is built from 13 residues. The V gene's germline CDR1 is SGHRS and CDR2 YFSETQ. Losses at the gene ends were 4 bases for V and 3 bases for J; bases not matched to a gene: 3. CDR3 residues: CASSTTGDTEAFF. DNA for the CDR3: TGCGCCAGCAGCACCACAGGGGACACTGAAGCTTTCTTT.

The chain has TRBV7-9 and TRBJ2-1; 7 bases map to TRBD1. The V segment lost 5 bases and the J segment 4 bases; nucleotides outside the gene matches: 8. CDR1 is SEHNR, CDR2 FQNEAQ, per germline (reference sequence). The CDR3 loop spans 15 amino acids. DNA for the CDR3: TGTGCCAGCAGCCAACCGGGACAGATGTACAATGAGCAGTTCTTC. It is translated as CASSQPGQMYNEQFF. The variable domain in full, with the rest retrieved from reference TRBV7-9 and TRBJ2-1, is DTGVSQNPRHKITKRGQNVTFRCDPISEHNRLYWYRQTLGQGPEFLTYFQNEAQLEKSRLLSDRFSAERPKGSFSTLEIQRTEQGDSAMYLCASSQPGQMYNEQFFGPGTRLTVL.

The chain employs TRBV6-5 and TRBJ2-7; 7 bases are a match to TRBD1. The germline V gene has CDR1 MNHEY and CDR2 SVGAGI. This CDR3 spans 15 amino acids. The ends lost 2 bases at V and 3 bases at J; junction bases unmatched: 7. The CDR3, as DNA: TGTGCCAGCAGTTACCGAGGGACAGCTATCTACGAGCAGTACTTC. It encodes CASSYRGTAIYEQYF.

This chain joins TRBV3-1 (or the pseudogene TRBV3-2) and TRBJ2-1; D not resolved. Germline CDR1 is LGHDT and CDR2 is YNNKEL (reference sequence). There are 12 residues in the CDR3. Trimming left V 3 bases short and J 4 bases short, with 4 bases between. The CDR3 nucleotides read TGTGCCAGCAGCCATAGGTACAATGAGCAGTTCTTC. Translation: CASSHRYNEQFF.

The CDR3 here is CASEGSGNTIYF. The DNA of the CDR3 is TGTGCCAGTGAGGGCTCTGGAAACACCATATATTTT. This chain uses TRBV6-5 with TRBJ1-3; no clear D. CDR3 length: 12 amino acids. The germline gives CDR1 MNHEY, CDR2 SVGAGI. The V end was cut by 9 bases, the J end by 0 bases, with 6 bases between.

CDR3 nucleotides: TGTGCCAGCAGGCCGACTAGCGGGAACACCGGGGAGCTGTTTTTT. It specifies CASRPTSGNTGELFF. The chain recombines TRBV2 with TRBJ2-2; 9 bases map to TRBD2. The CDR3 consists of 15 residues. V trimming: 6 bases; J trimming: 1 base; junction bases outside the gene matches: 3. The germline V gene encodes CDR1 SNHLY and CDR2 FYNNEI.

The rearrangement uses TRBV28 and TRBJ1-2, with D hard to call. CDR1 is MDHEN, CDR2 SYDVKM, per germline. Trimming shortened V by 7 bases and J by 5 bases, and 14 bases separated the two germline ends. The CDR3 is 13 amino acids. In DNA, the CDR3 is TGTGCCAGCACCCTAACCAGGAGTTATGGCTACACCTTC. Its translation: CASTLTRSYGYTF.

The chain couples TRBV21-1 to TRBJ2-6; the table names TRBD1, a call not compared with the DNA. TRBV21-1 represents a pseudogene. The CDR3 has 20 residues. CDR3 protein: CASSNFFRGTAYSGANVLTF. In DNA form, the CDR3 reads TGTGCCAGCAGCAACTTCTTCAGGGGGACAGCCTACTCTGGGGCCAACGTCCTGACTTTC.

The chain combines TRBV18 with TRBJ2-7; D call uncertain. This CDR3 region has 17 residues. The germline CDR1 and CDR2 sequences are KGHSH and LQKENI. The V end lost 1 base, the J end lost 2 bases, and 18 bases lay between the germline ends. As DNA, the CDR3 is TGTGCCAGCTCACCACACACCCCTCTGGCATTACCCTACGAGCAGTACTTC. This translates into CASSPHTPLALPYEQYF.

The chain recombines TRBV6-1 with TRBJ1-1; no definite D call. In germline, CDR1 is MNHNS, CDR2 SASEGT. The CDR3 is 11 amino acids. The germline V and J ends were trimmed by 2 bases and 7 bases, with 5 bases remaining between them. The CDR3 nucleotides read TGTGCCAGCAGTGAAAGGTTTGAAGCTTTCTTT. It codes for CASSERFEAFF.

This clone was picked up a small number of times. The rearrangement links TRBV14 to TRBJ2-7; 8 nucleotides match TRBD2. The ends lost 0 bases at V and 3 bases at J; junction bases unmatched: 13. There are 18 residues in the CDR3. Per the germline V gene, CDR1 is SGHDN and CDR2 is FVKESK. The CDR3 bases are TGTGCCAGCAGCCAAGATTCGGAGGGACTAGGGAACATCTACGAGCAGTACTTC. It codes for CASSQDSEGLGNIYEQYF.

The chain combines TRBV6-6 with TRBJ2-7; D remains unclear. This CDR3 is built from 11 residues. From germline, CDR1 is MNHNY and CDR2 SVGAGI (reference sequence). V was shortened by 4 bases and J by 3 bases, with 4 bases between the two germline ends. CDR3 sequence: CASSFNYEQYF. The CDR3 nucleotides are TGTGCCAGCAGTTTCAACTACGAGCAGTACTTC.

V usage is TRBV4-3 and J usage is TRBJ2-5; 9 positions agree with TRBD1. The CDR3 contains 18 residues. Germline V CDR1 and CDR2: LGHNA, YSLEER. The J segment lost 2 bases and the V segment lost 0 bases, leaving 10 bases of the junction unmatched. CDR3 nucleotides: TGCGCCAGCAGCCAAGATAGGGCGGGGACAGGGAGTCAAGAGACCCAGTACTTC. This gives the protein CASSQDRAGTGSQETQYF.

This chain links TRBV27 with TRBJ2-1; 10 nucleotides match TRBD1. The CDR3 extends over 16 amino acids. Unmatched junction bases numbered 11, after V lost 6 bases and J lost 6 bases. The germline V gene encodes CDR1 MNHEY and CDR2 SMNVEV (reference sequence). The DNA for the CDR3 is TGTGCCAGCAGCCAGGCTTGGACAGGGGGACGCAATGAGCAGTTCTTC. This codes for CASSQAWTGGRNEQFF.

This rearrangement joins TRBV15 to TRBJ2-1; 10 bases match TRBD1. Germline CDR1 and CDR2: LNHNV and YYDKDF (reference sequence). This CDR3 contains 15 residues. Trimming took 5 bases from V and 10 from J; bases not matched to a gene: 11. CDR3 amino acids: CATSASGTGDREQFF. In DNA, the CDR3 is TGTGCCACCAGCGCGAGCGGGACAGGGGATCGAGAGCAGTTCTTC. Using reference TRBV15 and TRBJ2-1 for the parts outside the CDR3, the full variable domain is DAMVIQNPRYQVTQFGKPVTLSCSQTLNHNVMYWYQQKSSQAPKLLFHYYDKDFNNEADTPDNFQSRRPNTSFCFLDIRSPGLGDTAMYLCATSASGTGDREQFFGPGTRLTVL.

This chain links TRBV28 with TRBJ1-3; D might be TRBD1 (6 bases). V was trimmed by 11 bases and J by 4 bases, leaving 18 bases between them. The CDR3 has 14 amino acids. Per the germline V gene, CDR1 is MDHEN and CDR2 is SYDVKM. The CDR3 loop is CALGGGHSGNTIYF. CDR3 bases: TGTGCCCTGGGCGGGGGGCATTCAGGAAACACCATATATTTT.

This chain connects TRBV5-1 to TRBJ1-4, with 10 bases matching TRBD1. Germline V gives CDR1 SGHRS, CDR2 YFSETQ. The J segment lost 8 bases and the V segment lost 5 bases, leaving 6 bases of the junction unmatched. The CDR3 is made up of 14 amino acids. CDR3 sequence: CASSRRDRGEKLFF. The CDR3 region has the DNA TGCGCCAGCAGTCGCCGGGACAGGGGAGAAAAACTGTTTTTT.

The chain has TRBV18 and TRBJ1-6; 10 bases match TRBD1. The CDR3 runs 17 residues. The germline V gene has CDR1 KGHSH and CDR2 LQKENI. J was trimmed by 4 bases and V by 2 bases; bases with no gene match: 5. The CDR3 is CASSPIGQGVYNSPLHF. As DNA, the CDR3 is TGTGCCAGCTCACCAATAGGACAGGGGGTGTATAATTCACCCCTCCACTTT.

CDR3 nucleotide sequence: TGTGCCAGCAGCCAAGATGAGGGGGACAGGCCTAAGCCCTATGGCTACACCTTC. This encodes CASSQDEGDRPKPYGYTF. The V and J genes are TRBV4-2 and TRBJ1-2, with 8 bases identical to TRBD1. The CDR3 runs to 18 residues. The V segment lost 0 bases and the J segment 4 bases; nucleotides outside the gene matches: 13. Germline lookup yields CDR1 LGHNA and CDR2 YNFKEQ.

The V and J genes are TRBV30 and TRBJ2-1; D is perhaps TRBD1 (6 bases). The V and J ends lost 0 bases and 5 bases respectively, with 14 bases between them. The CDR3 runs 15 residues. Germline CDR1 GTSNPN, CDR2 SVGIG (reference sequence). CDR3: CAWSVLGTLNNEQFF. CDR3 sequence (DNA): TGTGCCTGGAGTGTACTAGGGACACTCAACAATGAGCAGTTCTTC. Supplemented by reference TRBV30 and TRBJ2-1, the full variable domain reads SQTIHQWPATLVQPVGSPLSLECTVEGTSNPNLYWYRQAAGRGLQLLFYSVGIGQISSEVPQNLSASRPQDRQFILSSKKLLLSDSGFYLCAWSVLGTLNNEQFFGPGTRLTVL.

The chain couples TRBV7-6 to TRBJ1-5, with 10 bases identical to TRBD1. This CDR3 has 15 amino acids. Germline-derived CDR1 and CDR2 are SGHVS and FNYEAQ. The V gene end was trimmed by 4 bases and the J gene end by 5 bases; junction bases not matched to a gene: 5. CDR3 in DNA: TGTGCCAGCAGCTCCGGGACAGGGGCCGATCAGCCCCAGCATTTT. It encodes CASSSGTGADQPQHF. The full variable domain, rest sourced from reference TRBV7-6 and TRBJ1-5, is GAGVSQSPRYKVTKRGQDVALRCDPISGHVSLYWYRQALGQGPEFLTYFNYEAQQDKSGLPNDRFSAERPEGSISTLTIQRTEQRDSAMYRCASSSGTGADQPQHFGDGTRLSIL.

The chain is built from TRBV14 and TRBJ2-5; the D is unclear. Between the trimmed V and J ends, which lost 0 bases and 0 bases, there was a span of 11 bases. Germline V CDR1 and CDR2: SGHDN, FVKESK. This CDR3 is built from 16 residues. The CDR3 region has the DNA TGTGCCAGCAGCCAAGACTTTGGACGGTACCAAGAGACCCAGTACTTC. This translates into CASSQDFGRYQETQYF. Together with reference TRBV14 and TRBJ2-5, the CDR3 gives the full variable domain: EAGVTQFPSHSVIEKGQTVTLRCDPISGHDNLYWYRRVMGKEIKFLLHFVKESKQDESGMPNNRFLAERTGGTYSTLKVQPAELEDSGVYFCASSQDFGRYQETQYFGPGTRLLVL.

In its sample, this clone was seen a few times. This CDR3 is CASSPPEARNAYGYTF. As DNA, the CDR3 is TGTGCCAGCAGCCCGCCTGAGGCGCGCAATGCTTATGGCTACACCTTC. The genes are TRBV7-2 and TRBJ1-2; D unresolved. The CDR3 consists of 16 residues. V shed 5 bases and J shed 5 bases, with 21 bases lying between them. Germline V gives CDR1 SGHTA, CDR2 FQGNSA.

This clone was counted between two and nine times. The chain links TRBV2 to TRBJ2-2; D is perhaps TRBD1 (5 bases). Trimming pared 4 bases from V and 2 bases from J, leaving 14 bases between. Germline CDR1 reads SNHLY; CDR2 reads FYNNEI. The CDR3 is 16 amino acids. CDR3 sequence reads: CASSVGRARNTGELFF. CDR3 coding DNA: TGTGCCAGCAGTGTGGGGCGTGCCAGAAACACCGGGGAGCTGTTTTTT.

This chain connects TRBV4-2 to TRBJ1-5; 9 bases agree with TRBD1. V trimming: 1 base; J trimming: 4 bases; junction bases outside the gene matches: 2. CDR3 length: 15 residues. Germline V gene data show CDR1 as LGHNA and CDR2 as YNFKEQ. The CDR3 here is CASSQGTGENQPQHF. CDR3 bases: TGTGCCAGCAGCCAAGGGACAGGGGAGAATCAGCCCCAGCATTTT.